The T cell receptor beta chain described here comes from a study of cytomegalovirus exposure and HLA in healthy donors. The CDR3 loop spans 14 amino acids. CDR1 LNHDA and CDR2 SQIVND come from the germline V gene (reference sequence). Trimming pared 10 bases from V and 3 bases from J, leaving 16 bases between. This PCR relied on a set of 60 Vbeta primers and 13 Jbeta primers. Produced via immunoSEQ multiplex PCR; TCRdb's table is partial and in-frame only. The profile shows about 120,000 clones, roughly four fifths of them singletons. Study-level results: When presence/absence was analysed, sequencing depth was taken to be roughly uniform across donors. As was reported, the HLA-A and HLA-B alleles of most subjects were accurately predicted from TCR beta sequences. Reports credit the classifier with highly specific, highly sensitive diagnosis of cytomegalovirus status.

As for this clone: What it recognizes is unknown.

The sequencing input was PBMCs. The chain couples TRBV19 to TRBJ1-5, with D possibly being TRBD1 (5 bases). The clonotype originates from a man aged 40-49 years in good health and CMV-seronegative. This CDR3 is CATQTVQANQPQHF. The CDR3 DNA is TGTGCCACTCAGACGGTACAGGCCAATCAGCCCCAGCATTTT.